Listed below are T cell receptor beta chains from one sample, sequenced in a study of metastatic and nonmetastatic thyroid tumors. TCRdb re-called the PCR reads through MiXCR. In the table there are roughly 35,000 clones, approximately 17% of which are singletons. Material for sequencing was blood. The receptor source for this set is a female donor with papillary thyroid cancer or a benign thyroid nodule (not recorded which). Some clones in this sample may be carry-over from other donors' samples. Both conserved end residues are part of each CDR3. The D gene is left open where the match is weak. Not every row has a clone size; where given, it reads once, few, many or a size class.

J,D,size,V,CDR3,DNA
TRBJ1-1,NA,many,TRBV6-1,CASSDGHWMNTEAFF,TGTGCCAGCAGTGACGGACATTGGATGAACACTGAAGCTTTCTTT
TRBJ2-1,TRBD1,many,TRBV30,CAWSVLGTGSYNEQFF,TGTGCCTGGAGTGTACTTGGGACAGGGAGTTACAATGAGCAGTTCTTC
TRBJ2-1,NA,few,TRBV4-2,CASRTENSLFF,TGTGCCAGCAGGACGGAAAATAGCCTGTTCTTC
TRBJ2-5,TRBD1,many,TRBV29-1,CSAVQGAQETQYF,TGCAGCGCAGTACAGGGGGCGCAGGAGACCCAGTACTTC
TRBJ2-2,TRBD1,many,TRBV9,CASSSPPGQRELFF,TGTGCCAGCAGCTCTCCCCCGGGACAGAGGGAGCTGTTTTTT
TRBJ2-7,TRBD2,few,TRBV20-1,CSASFSSGSYEQYF,TGCAGTGCTAGTTTTTCTAGCGGATCCTACGAGCAGTACTTC
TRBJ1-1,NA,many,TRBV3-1,CASSDTGRAFF,TGTGCCAGCAGCGATACCGGGAGGGCTTTCTTT
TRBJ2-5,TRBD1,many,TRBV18,CASSAMGQLQETQYF,TGTGCCAGCTCAGCTATGGGACAGCTCCAAGAGACCCAGTACTTC
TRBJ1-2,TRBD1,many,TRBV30,CAWSRGQGNYGYTF,TGTGCCTGGAGTAGAGGACAGGGAAACTATGGCTACACCTTC
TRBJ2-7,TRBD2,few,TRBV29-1,CSVEDRKRGLVEQYF,TGCAGCGTTGAAGATCGGAAGCGGGGCTTGGTCGAGCAGTACTTC
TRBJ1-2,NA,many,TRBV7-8,CASSQTGYGYTF,TGTGCCAGCAGCCAAACAGGGTATGGCTACACCTTC
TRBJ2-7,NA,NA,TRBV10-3,CAIRTHLQSGEQYF,TGTGCCATCAGGACCCACCTTCAATCCGGAGAGCAGTACTTC
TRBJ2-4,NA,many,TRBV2,CASSEVVGAKNIQYF,TGTGCCAGCAGTGAAGTTGTTGGGGCCAAAAACATTCAGTACTTC
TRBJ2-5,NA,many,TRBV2,CASSKGETQYF,TGTGCCAGCAGTAAGGGAGAGACCCAGTACTTC
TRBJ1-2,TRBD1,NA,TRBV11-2,CASSLGGGDSFYGYTF,TGTGCCAGCAGCTTAGGAGGGGGGGACAGCTTCTATGGCTACACCTTC
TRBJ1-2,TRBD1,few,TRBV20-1,CSASRDRVDYTF,TGCAGTGCTAGTCGCGACAGGGTCGACTACACCTTC
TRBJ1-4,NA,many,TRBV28,CASSRTDLNEKLFF,TGTGCCAGCAGTCGGACAGATTTAAATGAAAAACTGTTTTTT
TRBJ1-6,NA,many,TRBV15,CATSRVPPASSRDSPLHF,TGTGCCACCAGCAGAGTCCCCCCAGCCTCAAGTAGGGATTCACCCCTCCACTTT
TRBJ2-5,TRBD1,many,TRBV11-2,CASSDGTEPEEETQYF,TGTGCCAGCAGCGACGGGACAGAGCCCGAGGAAGAGACCCAGTACTTC
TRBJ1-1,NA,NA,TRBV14,CASSQDRIIGVEAEAFF,TGTGCCAGCAGCCAAGATCGAATCATTGGGGTGGAGGCTGAAGCTTTCTTT
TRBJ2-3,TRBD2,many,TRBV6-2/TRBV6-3,CASTLLAGATDTQYF,TGTGCCAGCACCTTATTAGCGGGAGCCACAGATACGCAGTATTTT
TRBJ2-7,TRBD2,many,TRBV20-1,CSASGETSGSSYEQYF,TGCAGTGCTAGTGGGGAGACTAGCGGAAGCTCCTACGAGCAGTACTTC
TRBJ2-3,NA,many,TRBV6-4,CASSLGDGGHTDTQYF,TGTGCCAGCTCGTTAGGAGACGGCGGACACACAGATACGCAGTATTTT
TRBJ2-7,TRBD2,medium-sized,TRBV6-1,CASSAGGTYEQYF,TGTGCCAGCAGTGCGGGAGGGACCTACGAGCAGTACTTC
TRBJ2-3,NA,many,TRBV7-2,CASSLARSTDTQYF,TGTGCCAGCAGCTTAGCCAGAAGCACAGATACGCAGTATTTT
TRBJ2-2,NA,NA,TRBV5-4,CASSSPARGLNTGELFF,TGTGCCAGCAGCTCCCCGGCAAGGGGCCTAAACACCGGGGAGCTGTTTTTT
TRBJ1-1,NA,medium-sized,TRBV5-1,CASRATGSTTEAFF,TGCGCCAGCAGGGCCACAGGGTCGACCACTGAAGCTTTCTTT
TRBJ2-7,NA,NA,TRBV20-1,CSARDPQGSFEQYF,TGCAGTGCTAGAGACCCCCAGGGGAGCTTCGAGCAGTACTTC
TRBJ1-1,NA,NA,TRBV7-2,CASSLARAEAFF,TGTGCCAGCAGCTTAGCAAGGGCTGAAGCTTTCTTT
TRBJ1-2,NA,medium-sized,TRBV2,CASSEGPSGFYGYTF,TGTGCCAGCAGCGAGGGACCTTCCGGCTTCTATGGCTACACCTTC
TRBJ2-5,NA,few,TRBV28,CASSLHGKETQYF,TGTGCCAGCAGTTTACATGGGAAAGAGACCCAGTACTTC
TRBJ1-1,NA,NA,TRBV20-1,CSTAGVTEAFF,TGCAGCACCGCGGGGGTAACTGAAGCTTTCTTT
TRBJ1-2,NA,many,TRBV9,CASSVRTENYGYTF,TGTGCCAGCAGCGTACGGACAGAAAACTATGGCTACACCTTC
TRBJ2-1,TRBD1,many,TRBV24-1,CATSDGTGDNEQFF,TGTGCCACCAGTGACGGGACAGGGGACAATGAGCAGTTCTTC
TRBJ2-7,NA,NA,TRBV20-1,CSARDGRDTYEQYF,TGCAGTGCTAGAGATGGGAGAGACACCTACGAGCAGTACTTC
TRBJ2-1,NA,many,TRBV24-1,CATSDPGPYNEQFF,TGTGCCACCAGTGACCCAGGGCCCTACAATGAGCAGTTCTTC
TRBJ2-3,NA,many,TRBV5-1,CASSQGPGTDTQYF,TGCGCCAGCAGCCAGGGGCCGGGCACAGATACGCAGTATTTT
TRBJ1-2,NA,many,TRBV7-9,CASSLAGLEVGGYTF,TGTGCCAGCAGCTTAGCGGGTTTAGAAGTGGGAGGCTACACCTTC
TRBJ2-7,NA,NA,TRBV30,CAWSQGSFYEQYF,TGTGCCTGGAGTCAGGGGTCTTTCTACGAGCAGTACTTC
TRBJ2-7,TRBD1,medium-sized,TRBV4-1,CASSLAGTGDEQYF,TGCGCCAGCAGCCTCGCCGGGACAGGAGACGAGCAGTACTTC
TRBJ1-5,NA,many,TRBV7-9,CASSDRNQPQHF,TGTGCCAGCAGCGACCGGAATCAGCCCCAGCATTTT
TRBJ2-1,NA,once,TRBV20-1,CSARGSSEYNEQFF,TGCAGTGCTAGAGGCTCTAGCGAGTACAATGAGCAGTTCTTC
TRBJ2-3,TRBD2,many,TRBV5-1,CASSLESGRAGTDTQYF,TGCGCCAGCAGCTTGGAAAGCGGGAGGGCCGGCACAGATACGCAGTATTTT
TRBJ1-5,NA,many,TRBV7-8,CASSLGQTYSNQPQHF,TGTGCCAGCAGCTTAGGGCAGACATATAGCAATCAGCCCCAGCATTTT
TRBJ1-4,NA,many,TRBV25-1,CASSDRSFNEKLFF,TGTGCCAGCAGTGACAGGTCCTTTAATGAAAAACTGTTTTTT
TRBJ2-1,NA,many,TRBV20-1,CSASGFNYNEQFF,TGCAGTGCTAGTGGGTTCAACTACAATGAGCAGTTCTTC
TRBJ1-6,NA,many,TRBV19,CASSPGQAANSPLHF,TGTGCCAGTAGTCCGGGCCAGGCCGCTAATTCACCCCTCCACTTT
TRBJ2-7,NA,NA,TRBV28,CASSYLGEQYF,TGTGCCAGCAGTTACTTAGGGGAGCAGTACTTC
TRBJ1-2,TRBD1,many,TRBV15,CATSAGTEGGYTF,TGTGCCACCAGCGCCGGGACAGAGGGTGGCTACACCTTC
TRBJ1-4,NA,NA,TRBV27,CASSRKHTGTSTNEKLFF,TGTGCCAGCAGCAGAAAACATACCGGGACGTCAACTAATGAAAAACTGTTTTTT
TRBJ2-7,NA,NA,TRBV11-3,CASSLGSRQDYEQYF,TGTGCCAGCAGCTTAGGATCTCGGCAGGACTACGAGCAGTACTTC
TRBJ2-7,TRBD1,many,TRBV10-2,CASSESVRGRVEQYF,TGCGCCAGCAGTGAGTCAGTCAGGGGGCGGGTCGAGCAGTACTTC
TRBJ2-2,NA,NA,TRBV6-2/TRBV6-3,CASRNPRSPGELFF,TGTGCCAGTAGAAATCCACGTAGTCCCGGGGAGCTGTTTTTT
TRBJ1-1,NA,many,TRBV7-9,CASSLEARGTEAFF,TGTGCCAGCAGCTTAGAAGCGCGAGGCACTGAAGCTTTCTTT
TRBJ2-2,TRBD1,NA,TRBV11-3,CASSLAGGTAELFF,TGTGCCAGCAGCTTAGCAGGGGGCACCGCGGAGCTGTTTTTT
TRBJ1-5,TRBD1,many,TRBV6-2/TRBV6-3,CASSGGTANNQPQHF,TGTGCCAGCAGTGGCGGGACAGCCAACAATCAGCCCCAGCATTTT
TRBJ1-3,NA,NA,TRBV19,CASSIAHSDSSGNTIYF,TGTGCCAGTAGTATCGCCCATTCGGACAGCTCTGGAAACACCATATATTTT
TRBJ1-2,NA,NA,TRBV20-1,CSASHWLRLRERTYGYTF,TGCAGTGCTAGTCATTGGCTCAGGCTCAGGGAACGGACCTATGGCTACACCTTC
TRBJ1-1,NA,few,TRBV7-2,CASTLERGNTEAFF,TGTGCCAGCACCCTCGAGCGGGGGAACACTGAAGCTTTCTTT
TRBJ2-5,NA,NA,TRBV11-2,CASSHRGDRGQAQYF,TGTGCCAGCAGCCATCGGGGAGATAGGGGTCAGGCCCAGTACTTC